The 6 T cell receptor beta chains below come from one sample, sequenced in a study of cytomegalovirus exposure and HLA in healthy donors (TCRdb year 2017). Libraries were constructed by the immunoSEQ multiplex PCR assay. For the multiplex PCR, a mixture combining 60 forward primers for TCR Vbeta segments and 13 reverse primers for TCR Jbeta segments was used. This immuneACCESS table, as held by TCRdb, lists in-frame sequences with V and J called but not all clones. Of the missing ones, under half trace to an unresolved V gene in checked studies; the others have no known cause. The sample includes 100,000 to 120,000 clones, with just over 75% observed a single time. The ten largest clonotypes hold roughly 13% of the sample. Sequenced input: PBMCs. Every receptor here comes from a man aged 25 to 40 in good health and CMV-seropositive.

This clone was detected a few times. This chain connects TRBV11-2 to TRBJ2-1, with TRBD2 matching 15 bases. The CDR3 covers 17 residues. Trimming cost V 5 bases and J 7 bases; bases outside gene matches: 9. The germline gives CDR1 SGHAT, CDR2 FQNNGV. The CDR3 DNA sequence: TGTGCCAGCAGCCCCGGGACTAGCGGGGGGTCTAGGAATGAGCAGTTCTTC. Translation gives CASSPGTSGGSRNEQFF. Supplemented by reference TRBV11-2 and TRBJ2-1, the full variable domain reads EAGVAQSPRYKIIEKRQSVAFWCNPISGHATLYWYQQILGQGPKLLIQFQNNGVVDDSQLPKDRFSAERLKGVDSTLKIQPAKLEDSAVYLCASSPGTSGGSRNEQFFGPGTRLTVL.

The CDR3 loop is CASRALPNNQPQHF. In DNA form, the CDR3 reads TGTGCCAGCAGGGCCCTGCCCAACAATCAGCCCCAGCATTTT. The chain uses TRBV2 and TRBJ1-5; D gene unclear. Germline assignment: CDR1 SNHLY and CDR2 FYNNEI. Trimming cost V 6 bases and J 3 bases, with 12 bases left between them. The CDR3 contains 14 residues.

The genes are TRBV6-1 and TRBJ2-7, with TRBD1 identical over 11 bases. There are 15 residues in the CDR3. Trimming cost V 4 bases and J 4 bases; bases outside gene matches: 6. Germline V gene data show CDR1 as MNHNS and CDR2 as SASEGT. CDR3: CASSVEGTGGYEQYF. The CDR3 bases are TGTGCCAGCAGTGTCGAGGGGACAGGGGGGTACGAGCAGTACTTC.

The chain links TRBV6-6 to TRBJ2-3; TRBD2 aligns across 13 bases. V lost 6 bases, J lost 5 bases, and 8 bases stayed unmatched. The germline V gene encodes CDR1 MNHNY and CDR2 SVGAGI (reference sequence). The CDR3 length is 16 residues. The CDR3 loop is CASRRGTSGVIDTQYF. CDR3 bases: TGTGCCAGCAGGCGAGGGACTAGCGGGGTGATAGATACGCAGTATTTT.

The CDR3 protein is CASSLGGLRGGNTIYF. CDR3 in DNA: TGTGCCAGCAGCTTAGGTGGCCTCCGTGGCGGAAACACCATATATTTT. The chain joins TRBV7-9 to TRBJ1-3; D gene ambiguous. This CDR3 comprises 16 residues. V shed 1 base and J shed 4 bases, with 14 bases lying between them. Germline-derived CDR1 and CDR2 are SEHNR and FQNEAQ (reference sequence).

The CDR3, as DNA: TGTGCCAGCAGAGACCGGACGGGAGGCTACAATGAGCAGTTCTTC. It encodes CASRDRTGGYNEQFF. V is TRBV6-5 and J is TRBJ2-1; 7 bases are a match to TRBD2. There are 15 residues in the CDR3. The junction had 8 bases not matched to a gene; V was cut back by 6 bases and J by 3 bases. Germline V lookup: CDR1 MNHEY, CDR2 SVGAGI.